Shown below are 4 T cell receptor beta chains from a single sample sequenced in a study of siplizumab effects on memory and regulatory T cells. Clones were sequenced by immunoSEQ multiplex PCR, and TCRdb holds only the in-frame ones, with some missing. Among 85,000 to 90,000 clones, around 90% were seen once, and the ten largest hold around 15%. Source material: CD4+ T cells sorted from blood. All receptors derive from a human donor in good health.

The rearrangement links TRBV19 to TRBJ1-4; TRBD1 matches at 8 bases. The V gene's germline CDR1 is LNHDA and CDR2 SQIVND (reference sequence). J gave up 6 bases and V 4 bases, and 4 bases lay outside the gene matches. The CDR3 length is 14 residues. This chain's CDR3 is CASSRQGLDEKLFF. The CDR3 bases are TGTGCCAGTAGTAGACAGGGGCTCGATGAAAAACTGTTTTTT.

This clone was observed a handful of times. This rearrangement joins TRBV7-2 to TRBJ1-1; D remains unclear. The V gene's germline CDR1 is SGHTA and CDR2 FQGNSA. This CDR3 is 13 amino acids long. The V and J ends lost 5 bases and 5 bases respectively, with 12 bases between them. CDR3 sequence: CASSRLWDTEAFF. In nucleotides, the CDR3 is TGTGCCAGCAGCCGTTTGTGGGATACTGAAGCTTTCTTT.

V is TRBV7-8 and J is TRBJ2-7; TRBD2 might be the D (5 bases). Germline V CDR1 and CDR2: SGHVS, FQNEAQ. The CDR3 loop spans 16 amino acids. V dropped 0 bases and J dropped 2 bases, with 14 bases sitting between them. The CDR3 sequence is CASSLATVAGAYEQYF. CDR3 sequence (DNA): TGTGCCAGCAGCTTAGCGACGGTGGCGGGCGCCTACGAGCAGTACTTC.

This rearrangement joins TRBV4-1 to TRBJ2-5; possibly TRBD1 or TRBD2 for D (5 bases each). Germline assignment: CDR1 MGHRA and CDR2 YSYEKL. There are 17 residues in the CDR3. V was pared by 1 base and J by 2 bases, with 17 bases between. CDR3 amino acids: CASSQVGTGLIQETQYF. In nucleotides, the CDR3 is TGCGCCAGCAGCCAAGTAGGTACGGGGCTCATTCAAGAGACCCAGTACTTC.